One sample yielded the 21 T cell receptor beta chains listed below, sequenced in a study of T cell responses to AZD1222 COVID-19 vaccine. The table came from immunoSEQ multiplex PCR; TCRdb's copy has only in-frame clones and leaves some out. The sample holds some 150,000 clones; roughly 90% are singletons and the top ten take under 3.5%. Material: peripheral blood, obtained on day 0 of AZD1222 vaccination. Receptors originate from an adult in good health.

V is TRBV18 and J is TRBJ1-4; a possible D gene is TRBD1 (5 bases). There are 16 residues in the CDR3. V was cut by 3 bases and J by 1 base, with 12 bases left in between. Germline assignment: CDR1 KGHSH and CDR2 LQKENI. In DNA, the CDR3 is TGTGCCAGCTCACCTCTGAAGACAGAAACTAATGAAAAACTGTTTTTT. This translates into CASSPLKTETNEKLFF.

This clone was recorded once. This chain connects TRBV5-4 to TRBJ2-5; TRBD2 aligns across 11 bases. This CDR3 contains 15 residues. Germline trimming cut 5 bases from V and 5 bases from J; bases unmatched to any gene: 8. Looked up from germline, CDR1 is SGHNT and CDR2 is YYREEE (reference sequence). The CDR3 spells CASRYSGGAPETQYF. CDR3 sequence (DNA): TGTGCCAGCAGATATAGCGGGGGGGCCCCGGAGACCCAGTACTTC.

V is TRBV2 and J is TRBJ2-1, with 9 bases fitting TRBD2. Germline loops: CDR1 SNHLY, CDR2 FYNNEI. Trimming cost V 8 bases and J 3 bases; bases outside gene matches: 14. The CDR3 length is 17 residues. CDR3 sequence: CASWGRAGGLGYNEQFF. Here the CDR3 DNA reads TGTGCCAGCTGGGGAAGAGCGGGGGGTCTTGGCTACAATGAGCAGTTCTTC.

The count of this clone is one. CDR3 sequence: CASSPGTSGREQYF. In nucleotides, the CDR3 is TGTGCCAGCAGCCCTGGGACTAGCGGGAGGGAGCAGTACTTC. The chain recombines TRBV9 with TRBJ2-7, with 15 bases fitting TRBD2. Per germline, CDR1 SGDLS and CDR2 YYNGEE. V shed 4 bases, J shed 7 bases, and the junction held 3 bases outside the gene matches. CDR3 length: 14 residues. The variable domain in full, completed from reference TRBV9 and TRBJ2-7, reads DSGVTQTPKHLITATGQRVTLRCSPRSGDLSVYWYQQSLDQGLQFLIQYYNGEERAKGNILERFSAQQFPDLHSELNLSSLELGDSALYFCASSPGTSGREQYFGPGTRLTVT.

The J gene is TRBJ2-1, the V gene TRBV15; D is possibly TRBD1 (6 bases). The CDR3 runs to 14 residues. The V gene lost 2 bases and the J gene lost 6 bases, with 11 bases spanning the gap. Germline loops: CDR1 LNHNV, CDR2 YYDKDF (reference sequence). The CDR3 nucleotides read TGTGCCACCAGCAGATCCCCGGACAGCAATGAGCAGTTCTTC. Amino acids: CATSRSPDSNEQFF.

The chain links TRBV19 to TRBJ2-1; 10 bases agree with TRBD1. The CDR3 spans 15 residues. Germline-derived CDR1 and CDR2 are LNHDA and SQIVND (reference sequence). Trimming at V came to 0 bases and at J to 4 bases, leaving 0 bases not matched to a gene. The CDR3 DNA is TGTGCCAGTAGTATAGAGGACAGGGGGTACAATGAGCAGTTCTTC. It is translated as CASSIEDRGYNEQFF.

The rearrangement links TRBV6-5 to TRBJ1-1, with unresolved D. Germline CDR1 reads MNHEY; CDR2 reads SVGAGI. Trimming removed 6 bases at V and 3 bases at J, with 11 bases between. The CDR3 consists of 13 residues. The CDR3 sequence: CASRIERDTEAFF. In nucleotides, the CDR3 is TGTGCCAGCAGGATAGAGAGGGACACTGAAGCTTTCTTT.

The rearrangement uses TRBV7-2 and TRBJ2-5, with D perhaps matching TRBD1 or TRBD2 (5 bases each). V was shortened by 3 bases and J by 3 bases, with 17 bases between the two germline ends. Per the germline V gene, CDR1 is SGHTA and CDR2 is FQGNSA. This CDR3 spans 16 amino acids. This chain's CDR3 is CASSFAGMGPKETQYF. In DNA, the CDR3 is TGTGCCAGCAGCTTCGCAGGAATGGGACCTAAAGAGACCCAGTACTTC.

The chain recombines TRBV5-5 with TRBJ2-7; 7 nucleotides align to TRBD1. The CDR3 spans 14 residues. The J segment lost 3 bases and the V segment lost 3 bases, leaving 6 bases of the junction unmatched. The germline V gene has CDR1 SGHKS and CDR2 YYEKEE (reference sequence). As DNA, the CDR3 is TGTGCCAGCAGCTCTAGGCCAGGGGGCTACGAGCAGTACTTC. This codes for CASSSRPGGYEQYF.

The chain combines TRBV6-1 with TRBJ1-3; D is ambiguous. CDR1 and CDR2 from the germline V gene are MNHNS and SASEGT. Trimming left V 3 bases short and J 4 bases short, with 16 bases between. There are 16 residues in the CDR3. CDR3 sequence (DNA): TGTGCCAGCAGTGACCCTAATGGGTTTGGAGGAAACACCATATATTTT. It encodes CASSDPNGFGGNTIYF.

The J gene is TRBJ2-7, the V gene TRBV5-8, with TRBD1 matching over 7 bases. Germline V CDR1 and CDR2: SGHTS, YDEGEE. The length of the CDR3 is 15 residues. V dropped 6 bases and J dropped 1; count of bases not matched to a gene: 10. CDR3 DNA: TGTGCCAGCACCCAATTAGGGGGCCTATCCTACGAGCAGTACTTC. It codes for CASTQLGGLSYEQYF.

The chain carries TRBV18 and TRBJ1-4; 7 nucleotides agree with TRBD1. The CDR3 has 15 residues. Germline CDR1 KGHSH, CDR2 LQKENI. V gave up 0 bases and J gave up 3 bases; unmatched junction bases: 1. CDR3 amino acids: CASSPPGQPNEKLFF. The CDR3 DNA sequence: TGTGCCAGCTCACCACCGGGACAGCCTAATGAAAAACTGTTTTTT.

The chain links TRBV11-2 to TRBJ2-1, with 7 nucleotides matching TRBD1. CDR1 is SGHAT, CDR2 FQNNGV, per germline. The CDR3 sequence is 15 residues long. Trimming cost V 5 bases and J 3 bases; bases outside gene matches: 7. The CDR3 nucleotides are TGTGCCAGCAGCCCCGGACAGGTTGGCTACAATGAGCAGTTCTTC. This sequence encodes CASSPGQVGYNEQFF.

This chain's CDR3 is CASNSKGAAYNEQFF. The CDR3 DNA reads as TGTGCCAGTAATTCAAAGGGGGCAGCCTACAATGAGCAGTTCTTC. This sequence joins TRBV19 and TRBJ2-1, with 7 bases that match TRBD1. The ends lost 7 bases at V and 2 bases at J; junction bases unmatched: 8. The CDR3 spans 15 residues. Germline lookup yields CDR1 LNHDA and CDR2 SQIVND (reference sequence). Supplemented by reference TRBV19 and TRBJ2-1, the full variable domain reads DGGITQSPKYLFRKEGQNVTLSCEQNLNHDAMYWYRQDPGQGLRLIYYSQIVNDFQKGDIAEGYSVSREKKESFPLTVTSAQKNPTAFYLCASNSKGAAYNEQFFGPGTRLTVL.

V is TRBV13 and J is TRBJ1-2; D possibly corresponds to TRBD1 (5 bases). CDR3 length: 15 amino acids. In germline, CDR1 is PRHDT, CDR2 FYEKMQ (reference sequence). Between the trimmed V and J ends, which lost 7 bases and 1 base, there was a span of 16 bases. In nucleotides, the CDR3 is TGTGCCAGCACCTCCGTTCCCGACAGTAACTATGGCTACACCTTC. Translating gives CASTSVPDSNYGYTF.

The V and J genes are TRBV9 and TRBJ2-3; D is ambiguous. Trimming took 3 bases from V and 1 from J, leaving 6 bases between them. This CDR3 has 13 amino acids. CDR1 SGDLS and CDR2 YYNGEE come from the germline V gene. CDR3 region: CASSGRGTDTQYF. The CDR3 DNA follows: TGTGCCAGCAGCGGCCGAGGCACAGATACGCAGTATTTT.

The CDR3 sequence is CASSYGQHNEQFF. CDR3 DNA: TGTGCCAGCAGCTACGGACAGCACAATGAGCAGTTCTTC. The V call is TRBV2, the J call TRBJ2-1, with D perhaps matching TRBD1 (6 bases). Germline values: CDR1 SNHLY, CDR2 FYNNEI. There are 13 residues in the CDR3. The V gene lost 6 bases and the J gene lost 5 bases, with 11 bases spanning the gap. Complete variable domain (other parts from reference TRBV2 and TRBJ2-1): EPEVTQTPSHQVTQMGQEVILRCVPISNHLYFYWYRQILGQKVEFLVSFYNNEISEKSEIFDDQFSVERPDGSNFTLKIRSTKLEDSAMYFCASSYGQHNEQFFGPGTRLTVL.

V and J are TRBV6-4 and TRBJ2-3; D perhaps matches TRBD2 (5 bases). The germline V gene encodes CDR1 MRHNA and CDR2 SNTAGT. V lost 3 bases and J 2 bases, leaving 12 bases between the germline ends. This CDR3 spans 15 amino acids. CDR3 coding DNA: TGTGCCAGCAGTGAAGGCGGGCTGGACACAGATACGCAGTATTTT. This translates into CASSEGGLDTDTQYF.

CDR3 residues: CASSQRDRGDEKLFF. Here the CDR3 DNA reads TGTGCCAGCAGCCAAAGGGACAGGGGCGACGAAAAACTGTTTTTT. V is TRBV7-9 and J is TRBJ1-4; 10 bases are shared with TRBD1. There are 15 residues in the CDR3. Trimming cost V 5 bases and J 8 bases; bases outside gene matches: 8. Germline V gene lookup returns CDR1 SEHNR and CDR2 FQNEAQ (reference sequence).

This clone came up a few times. V usage is TRBV12-5 and J usage is TRBJ2-7; 10 bases align to TRBD1. This CDR3 region has 14 residues. The V and J ends lost 6 bases and 5 bases, in that order; junction bases with no gene match: 7. Per germline, CDR1 LGHNT and CDR2 FRNRAP. CDR3 in amino acids: CASGPDRGDNEQYF. The CDR3 DNA sequence: TGTGCTAGTGGACCGGACAGGGGGGATAACGAGCAGTACTTC.

The rearrangement links TRBV18 to TRBJ2-7, with 8 bases fitting TRBD1. Germline CDR1 KGHSH, CDR2 LQKENI. V lost 4 bases, J lost 2 bases, and 7 bases stayed unmatched. The length of the CDR3 is 15 residues. This CDR3 reads CASSQDRAPTYEQYF. Written as DNA, the CDR3 is TGTGCCAGCTCACAGGACAGGGCCCCCACCTACGAGCAGTACTTC.